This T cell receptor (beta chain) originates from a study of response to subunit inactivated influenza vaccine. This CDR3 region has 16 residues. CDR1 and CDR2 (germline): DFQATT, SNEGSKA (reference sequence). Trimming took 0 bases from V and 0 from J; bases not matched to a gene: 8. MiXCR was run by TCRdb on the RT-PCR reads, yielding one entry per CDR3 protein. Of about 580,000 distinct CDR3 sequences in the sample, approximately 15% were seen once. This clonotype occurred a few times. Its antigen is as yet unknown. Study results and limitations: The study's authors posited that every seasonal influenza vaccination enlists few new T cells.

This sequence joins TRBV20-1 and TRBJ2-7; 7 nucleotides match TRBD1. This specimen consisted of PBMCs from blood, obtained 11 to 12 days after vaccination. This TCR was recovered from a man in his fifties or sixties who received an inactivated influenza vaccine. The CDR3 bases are TGCAGTGCTAGAGATACAGGGGCGCCAACCTCCTACGAGCAGTACTTC. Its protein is CSARDTGAPTSYEQYF.